The 4 T cell receptor beta chains below all came from one sample that was sequenced in a study of identifying expanded T cells in peripheral blood. The data were produced by immunoSEQ multiplex PCR, yet TCRdb's version contains in-frame clones alone and is incomplete. This sample has roughly 82,000 clones, with around four fifths found just once. Sample: blood. The receptors derive from a person aged 18 to 70 in good health.

The gene calls are TRBV18 and TRBJ2-3; TRBD2 agrees at 8 bases. The CDR3 totals 16 residues. J lost 2 bases, V lost 1 base, and 5 bases had no gene match. CDR1 and CDR2 (germline): KGHSH, LQKENI. This CDR3 reads CASSPQAGGPTDTQYF. CDR3 DNA sequence: TGTGCCAGCTCACCACAGGCGGGAGGACCCACAGATACGCAGTATTTT.

A word on this clone: Other DNA sequences in this specimen translate into the identical CDR3. V and J are TRBV27 and TRBJ2-1; D assignment may be TRBD1 or TRBD2 (5 bases each). Trimming took off 4 bases at V and 4 bases at J, with 8 bases between the two ends. CDR1 is MNHEY and CDR2 is SMNVEV in the germline V gene (reference sequence). The CDR3 is 13 residues long. The CDR3 sequence: CASSWDQYNEQFF. The CDR3 bases are TGTGCCAGCAGTTGGGACCAGTACAATGAGCAGTTCTTC.

The rearrangement joins TRBV6-1 to TRBJ2-1; 8 bases map to TRBD2. The CDR3 has 16 residues. The ends lost 0 bases at V and 4 bases at J; junction bases unmatched: 5. Per germline, CDR1 MNHNS and CDR2 SASEGT. CDR3 sequence (DNA): TGTGCCAGCAGTGAAGCAAGCGGGAGCGTTTACAATGAGCAGTTCTTC. As protein: CASSEASGSVYNEQFF.

The rearrangement uses TRBV15 and TRBJ2-1; D is ambiguous. The germline V and J ends were trimmed by 0 bases and 0 bases, with 12 bases remaining between them. The CDR3 extends over 17 amino acids. Germline V gene lookup returns CDR1 LNHNV and CDR2 YYDKDF (reference sequence). As DNA, the CDR3 is TGTGCCACCAGCAGAGAGGATGGACCCAGCTCCTACAATGAGCAGTTCTTC. This sequence encodes CATSREDGPSSYNEQFF.